This section outlines one T cell receptor (beta chain) sequence together with its context. Its antigen remains unknown. This sample was taken from a study of T cell responses to AZD1222 COVID-19 vaccine. Study results and limitations: After the peak T cell response, and only then, were repertoires sampled.

The table came from immunoSEQ multiplex PCR; TCRdb's copy has only in-frame clones and leaves some out. The sample has about 200,000 clones; around 94% are singletons. The source was peripheral blood, collected 28 days after the second dose of the MenACWY control vaccine. This TCR derives from an adult who received the MenACWY meningococcal vaccine as a control.

The CDR3 loop is CASSHQGREGAYEQYF. The CDR3 region has the DNA TGTGCCAGCAGCCATCAGGGGCGGGAGGGGGCCTACGAGCAGTACTTC. V gene TRBV4-2 combines with J gene TRBJ2-7, with 9 bases matching TRBD2. Trimming took 3 bases from V and 2 from J; bases not matched to a gene: 8. The germline V gene has CDR1 LGHNA and CDR2 YNFKEQ. The CDR3 spans 16 residues.